This entry is about one T cell receptor beta chain. Antigen: not known. The germline V and J ends were trimmed by 6 bases and 4 bases, with 7 bases remaining between them. CDR1 and CDR2 (germline): GTSNPN, SVGIG (reference sequence). The CDR3 has 11 amino acids. Measured with immunoSEQ multiplex PCR; TCRdb has only the in-frame clones, and not every one. The table has roughly 180,000 clones, around 94% seen once; the top ten hold 0.6% to 0.7%. This specimen comes from a study of T cell responses to AZD1222 COVID-19 vaccine. Study background: Pooled together were second doses at about 4 or about 12 weeks.

Overall study results and limits: Donors in the cohort were predominantly white British and more often female, and clonal diversity was possibly underestimated. The number of AZD1222 recipients seropositive at baseline was only 5 to 7. The study sampled repertoires only after the peak T cell response.

This sample comprised peripheral blood, obtained on day 0 of AZD1222 vaccination. J is TRBJ2-1 and V is TRBV30; D is undetermined. This receptor was taken from an adult in good health. CDR3 residues: CACSRYNEQFF. CDR3 DNA: TGTGCCTGCTCTAGGTACAATGAGCAGTTCTTC.